This record concerns one TCR beta chain sequence. As yet, its antigen is unknown. This entry comes from a study of post-analysis software for immune sequencing data. In the study overall: Relapsing-remitting, secondary progressive and progressive-relapsing forms made up the multiple sclerosis disease courses. The study, taken as a whole, reports: Significantly lower normalized Chao1 diversity was seen in multiple sclerosis patients than in controls. With F measure, samples from one preparation batch clustered together strongly. Comparison of patients with controls showed four or five TRBV segments more frequent in patients, TRBV5-6, TRBV5-1 and TRBV20-1 among them.

The V end lost 0 bases, the J end lost 0 bases, and 8 bases lay between the germline ends. Germline V gene sequence: CDR1 SGHAT, CDR2 FQDESV (reference sequence). This CDR3 region has 15 residues. TCR beta cDNA libraries had unique molecular identifiers. Hundreds of thousands of cDNA molecules came from around 1 to 9.1 million T cells. TCRdb passed the PCR reads through MiXCR, listing each CDR3 protein once. The table lists 750,000 to 950,000 distinct CDR3 sequences, just over 45% of them singletons. The TCR sequence derives from a girl aged 10 to 17 with multiple sclerosis. The V gene is TRBV11-1, the J gene TRBJ1-1; no firm D call. The specimen was blood. CDR3 sequence: CASSLAVTMNTEAFF. In DNA form, the CDR3 reads TGTGCCAGCAGCTTAGCAGTGACAATGAACACTGAAGCTTTCTTT. The full variable domain, in which reference TRBV11-1 and TRBJ1-1 provide the parts outside the CDR3, is EAEVAQSPRYKITEKSQAVAFWCDPISGHATLYWYRQILGQGPELLVQFQDESVVDDSQLPKDRFSAERLKGVDSTLKIQPAELGDSAMYLCASSLAVTMNTEAFFGQGTRLTVV.